One sample yielded the 3 T cell receptor beta chains listed below, sequenced in a study of cytomegalovirus exposure and HLA in healthy donors. Amplification used 60 Vbeta primers and 13 Jbeta primers. Assay: immunoSEQ multiplex PCR; the TCRdb copy retains only in-frame clones and omits some. The data contain fewer than 250,000 clones, about four fifths of them seen just once; the ten biggest clones take up more than 4.5%. Sequences were obtained from PBMCs. Receptor source: a man in his thirties or forties in good health and CMV-seropositive.

V and J are TRBV5-6 and TRBJ2-5; possible D gene TRBD1, 5 bases. V was pared by 6 bases and J by 5 bases, with 20 bases between. CDR1 and CDR2 from the germline V gene are SGHDT and YYEEEE. This CDR3 has 15 amino acids. The CDR3 loop reads CASTGLTGSVETQYF. The CDR3 DNA reads TGTGCCAGCACCGGCCTTACAGGTTCGGTGGAGACCCAGTACTTC.

This clone was counted between two and nine times. This chain links TRBV10-3 with TRBJ1-2; perhaps TRBD1 as D (6 bases). V was trimmed by 6 bases and J by 8 bases, leaving 16 bases between them. Germline CDR1 is ENHRY and CDR2 is SYGVKD. The CDR3 extends over 13 amino acids. The CDR3 spells CAIRGDNPSGYTF. As DNA, the CDR3 is TGTGCCATCAGGGGGGACAATCCCTCCGGCTACACCTTC.

This chain links TRBV29-1 with TRBJ2-3; 8 bases fit TRBD2. J was trimmed by 3 bases and V by 8 bases; bases with no gene match: 16. CDR3 size: 16 residues. Germline V gene lookup returns CDR1 SQVTM and CDR2 ANQGSEA. The DNA of the CDR3 is TGCAGCATAAGGGGTCGGGAGGGCCAAGGGACAGATACGCAGTATTTT. Its translation is CSIRGREGQGTDTQYF.